The 14 T cell receptor beta chains in this list originate from one sample, sequenced in a study of post-analysis software for immune sequencing data. Points from the study as a whole: Compared with controls, patients had more of 4 to 6 TRBV segments, including TRBV5-6, TRBV5-1 and TRBV20-1.

Researchers reported that TCR beta cDNA libraries carried unique molecular identifiers. MiXCR, run by TCRdb on the PCR reads, gives a single entry per CDR3 protein. The table records hundreds of thousands of distinct CDR3 sequences, approximately 60% of them present only once. No antigens are known for them. Sequences were obtained from blood. These receptor sequences come from a girl aged 2 to 10 with multiple sclerosis.

The chain joins TRBV29-1 to TRBJ2-1; 10 bases fit TRBD1. Per the germline V gene, CDR1 is SQVTM and CDR2 is ANQGSEA. V dropped 7 bases and J dropped 8; count of bases not matched to a gene: 8. The CDR3 extends over 13 amino acids. DNA for the CDR3: TGCAGCGCCACGGGACAGGGGTTCCATGAGCAGTTCTTC. Translation gives CSATGQGFHEQFF.

This clonotype was observed a handful of times. This chain links TRBV3-1 with TRBJ1-2, with 8 positions matching TRBD1. The CDR3 length is 15 residues. The V gene's germline CDR1 is LGHDT and CDR2 YNNKEL (reference sequence). The V and J ends lost 2 bases and 3 bases, in that order; junction bases with no gene match: 5. CDR3 sequence reads: CASSQSAGGDYGYTF. CDR3 in DNA: TGTGCCAGCAGCCAAAGCGCAGGGGGCGACTATGGCTACACCTTC. Looking up the rest from reference TRBV3-1 and TRBJ1-2 gives the full variable domain: DTAVSQTPKYLVTQMGNDKSIKCEQNLGHDTMYWYKQDSKKFLKIMFSYNNKELIINETVPNRFSPKSPDKAHLNLHINSLELGDSAVYFCASSQSAGGDYGYTFGSGTRLTVV.

This clonotype was counted only a few times. This chain joins TRBV7-9 and TRBJ2-1; the D gene is possibly TRBD2 (6 bases). Germline assignment: CDR1 SEHNR and CDR2 FQNEAQ (reference sequence). The CDR3 is made up of 14 amino acids. With 1 base removed from V and 6 bases from J, the gap between germline ends came to 10 bases. The CDR3 sequence: CASSLVGGFNEQFF. The CDR3 DNA sequence: TGTGCCAGCAGCTTAGTCGGGGGATTCAATGAGCAGTTCTTC.

The chain carries TRBV12-3 or TRBV12-4 and TRBJ1-2; D is undetermined. The CDR3 loop spans 13 amino acids. Trimming took off 1 base at V and 7 bases at J, with 10 bases between the two ends. The CDR3 DNA reads TGTGCCAGCAGTTTAGTGGTCGAGGGTGGCTACACCTTC. It is translated as CASSLVVEGGYTF.

The genes are TRBV7-9 and TRBJ2-5, with 8 bases fitting TRBD2. The J call is in doubt because the DNA end fits TRBJ2-7 better. This CDR3 has 16 residues. Germline lookup yields CDR1 SEHNR and CDR2 FQNEAQ (reference sequence). The CDR3 DNA follows: TGTGCCAGCAGTTACCCTGTAGCGAGCGGGAGTTACGAGCAGTACTTC. Protein: CASSYPVASGSYEQYF.

The chain is built from TRBV7-2 and TRBJ2-1; D is tentatively TRBD1 or TRBD2 (5 bases each). The germline V gene has CDR1 SGHTA and CDR2 FQGNSA. Between the trimmed V and J ends, which lost 6 bases and 9 bases, there was a span of 15 bases. The CDR3 spans 13 residues. CDR3 in amino acids: CASSSRGDREQFF. DNA for the CDR3: TGTGCCAGCAGTTCCCGGGGCGACCGTGAGCAGTTCTTC.

This clonotype was found a few times. The chain carries TRBV20-1 and TRBJ2-1; 11 bases map to TRBD2. Germline assignment: CDR1 DFQATT and CDR2 SNEGSKA (reference sequence). The CDR3 is 15 residues long. The ends lost 4 bases at V and 9 bases at J; junction bases unmatched: 11. The CDR3 region has the DNA TGCAGTGCTAACGTAGTAGCGGGAGGGCCTACTGAGCAGTTCTTC. Amino acids: CSANVVAGGPTEQFF.

This clonotype was observed a few times. An end of the junction differs from the germline gene, which may be a read error. The chain joins TRBV20-1 to TRBJ1-2; 9 bases map to TRBD1. The CDR3 runs to 15 residues. CDR1 and CDR2 (germline): DFQATT, SNEGSKA (reference sequence). The DNA for the CDR3 is TGCAGTGCGAGAGACAGGGGGAGAATGCAAGGCGGCTACACCTTC. It is translated as CSARDRGRMQGGYTF.

The chain carries TRBV6-5 and TRBJ2-7; D is uncertain. Germline loops: CDR1 MNHEY, CDR2 SVGAGI. The CDR3 covers 13 residues. Trimming took off 2 bases at V and 6 bases at J, with 11 bases between the two ends. The CDR3: CASSYGQLGEQYF. The CDR3 DNA reads as TGTGCCAGCAGTTACGGGCAGTTGGGCGAGCAGTACTTC.

This chain uses TRBV20-1 with TRBJ2-1; TRBD2 matches at 9 bases. The germline V gene has CDR1 DFQATT and CDR2 SNEGSKA (reference sequence). The CDR3 loop spans 16 amino acids. Trimming at V came to 0 bases and at J to 4 bases, leaving 7 bases not matched to a gene. The CDR3, as DNA: TGCAGTGCTAGAGAGGGGAGACTAGCGGCTTACAATGAGCAGTTCTTC. Translating gives CSAREGRLAAYNEQFF.

The chain recombines TRBV6-2 or TRBV6-3 with TRBJ2-7, with D hard to call. CDR3 length equals 14 residues. The V and J ends lost 9 bases and 2 bases respectively, with 17 bases between them. Per germline, CDR1 MNHEY and CDR2 SVGEGT. CDR3 residues: CASSLAPFTYEQYF. The CDR3 DNA reads as TGTGCCAGTAGTCTGGCTCCCTTCACCTACGAGCAGTACTTC.

This chain uses TRBV6-6 with TRBJ2-7, with TRBD1 matching over 7 bases. The germline V gene encodes CDR1 MNHNY and CDR2 SVGAGI (reference sequence). V dropped 7 bases and J dropped 1; count of bases not matched to a gene: 10. CDR3 length: 15 residues. CDR3 amino acids: CASTFGTDPSYEQYF. The DNA for the CDR3 is TGTGCCAGCACCTTTGGGACAGATCCTTCCTACGAGCAGTACTTC.

The gene calls are TRBV7-2 and TRBJ2-1; 12 bases are a match to TRBD1. The CDR3 totals 15 residues. V gave up 5 bases and J gave up 9 bases; unmatched junction bases: 8. Germline V lookup: CDR1 SGHTA, CDR2 FQGNSA. In nucleotides, the CDR3 is TGTGCCAGCAGCCTACTGGGACAGGGGGCGGGTGAGCAGTTCTTC. Its translation: CASSLLGQGAGEQFF.

The V gene is TRBV5-1, the J gene TRBJ2-7; D ambiguous. The CDR3 extends over 15 amino acids. The germline CDR1 and CDR2 sequences are SGHRS and YFSETQ. The V end lost 0 bases, the J end lost 3 bases, and 13 bases lay between the germline ends. This CDR3 is CASSLGLGSLYEQYF. CDR3 nucleotide sequence: TGCGCCAGCAGCTTGGGTTTGGGATCTCTCTACGAGCAGTACTTC.